The 26 T cell receptor beta chains reported below all come from one sample, sequenced in a study of blood T cell repertoires in COVID-19. Assay used: immunoSEQ multiplex PCR; TCRdb lists only in-frame clones, some missing. The sample comprises under 130,000 clones, about 90% of which are singletons, and 6.2% rests with the top ten. Source material: peripheral blood. The receptors stem from a human donor in a cohort sampled during active COVID-19.

The chain employs TRBV5-1 and TRBJ2-2, with 9 bases identical to TRBD1. Germline lookup yields CDR1 SGHRS and CDR2 YFSETQ. This CDR3 spans 15 amino acids. The junction had 3 bases not matched to a gene; V was cut back by 3 bases and J by 3 bases. The CDR3 nucleotides are TGCGCCAGCAGCTATGGGGACAGGGACACCGGGGAGCTGTTTTTT. It codes for CASSYGDRDTGELFF.

This sequence joins TRBV19 and TRBJ2-7; D is undetermined. The CDR3 runs to 14 residues. The V and J ends lost 7 bases and 2 bases respectively, with 15 bases between them. The germline V gene encodes CDR1 LNHDA and CDR2 SQIVND (reference sequence). CDR3 nucleotides: TGTGCCAGTATGGCGCGAGAGGCAACCTACGAGCAGTACTTC. It codes for CASMAREATYEQYF.

The rearrangement joins TRBV13 to TRBJ2-7, with TRBD1 identical over 9 bases. CDR3 size: 13 residues. V dropped 3 bases and J dropped 6; count of bases not matched to a gene: 3. Germline lookup yields CDR1 PRHDT and CDR2 FYEKMQ (reference sequence). The CDR3 DNA follows: TGTGCCAGCAGCTTGGGACAGGGCGTCGAGCAGTACTTC. Amino acids: CASSLGQGVEQYF.

The rearrangement links TRBV3-1 (or the pseudogene TRBV3-2) to TRBJ2-7; a weak D match, TRBD2 (5 bases). Trimming pared 0 bases from V and 0 bases from J, leaving 9 bases between. This CDR3 is built from 15 residues. Germline V gives CDR1 LGHDT, CDR2 YNNKEL (reference sequence). The CDR3 sequence: CASSQEAGYSYEQYF. For the CDR3, the DNA is TGTGCCAGCAGCCAAGAGGCGGGCTACTCCTACGAGCAGTACTTC.

The chain carries TRBV28 and TRBJ1-1; 10 bases align to TRBD1. The V gene's germline CDR1 is MDHEN and CDR2 SYDVKM. The length of the CDR3 is 15 residues. V was clipped by 5 bases and J by 4 bases; unmatched bases: 7. DNA of the CDR3: TGTGCCAGCAGTCGACAGGGGGCGCGAGGCACTGAAGCTTTCTTT. Encoded protein: CASSRQGARGTEAFF. Full variable domain (remainder filled in from reference TRBV28 and TRBJ1-1): DVKVTQSSRYLVKRTGEKVFLECVQDMDHENMFWYRQDPGLGLRLIYFSYDVKMKEKGDIPEGYSVSREKKERFSLILESASTNQTSMYLCASSRQGARGTEAFFGQGTRLTVV.

The rearrangement uses TRBV7-2 and TRBJ2-5, with a possible D match to TRBD1 (6 bases). The germline V and J ends were trimmed by 4 bases and 5 bases, with 11 bases remaining between them. The CDR3 is made up of 13 amino acids. Germline CDR1 and CDR2: SGHTA and FQGNSA. The CDR3 spells CASSSGVTETQYF. CDR3 bases: TGTGCCAGCAGCTCAGGGGTGACGGAGACCCAGTACTTC.

The chain combines TRBV6-6 with TRBJ2-7, with D perhaps TRBD2 (6 bases). Germline V gives CDR1 MNHNY, CDR2 SVGAGI (reference sequence). Trimming took 6 bases from V and 5 from J, leaving 23 bases between them. This CDR3 has 16 amino acids. This chain's CDR3 is CASSPPGTQGIHEQYF. The CDR3, as DNA: TGTGCCAGCAGCCCACCCGGGACTCAAGGCATCCACGAGCAGTACTTC.

The sample holds one count of this clone. The genes are TRBV3-1 (or the pseudogene TRBV3-2) and TRBJ2-1; 15 positions match TRBD2. The trim removed 5 bases at V and 14 bases at J, leaving 13 bases unmatched. The CDR3 sequence is 16 residues long. From germline, CDR1 is LGHDT and CDR2 YNNKEL (reference sequence). The CDR3 loop reads CASSSRTSGRAGFEFF. The CDR3 DNA is TGTGCCAGCAGCTCCCGGACTAGCGGGAGGGCGGGGTTTGAGTTCTTC.

The chain recombines TRBV24-1 with TRBJ2-1; D is perhaps TRBD2 (6 bases). CDR3 length: 16 residues. CDR1 and CDR2 (germline): KGHDR, SFDVKD. V was shortened by 1 base and J by 0 bases, with 9 bases between the two germline ends. The CDR3 sequence: CATSDLNGSSYNEQFF. The CDR3 bases are TGTGCCACCAGTGATTTAAACGGGAGCTCCTACAATGAGCAGTTCTTC.

The chain couples TRBV3-1 (or the pseudogene TRBV3-2) to TRBJ1-1; D unclear. Germline V lookup: CDR1 LGHDT, CDR2 YNNKEL (reference sequence). V was cut by 6 bases and J by 4 bases, with 15 bases left in between. This CDR3 is built from 14 residues. CDR3 residues: CASRSGGALTEAFF. Here the CDR3 DNA reads TGTGCCAGCAGGTCAGGAGGAGCCCTCACTGAAGCTTTCTTT.

The table lists this clone with a count of one. The rearrangement joins TRBV4-1 to TRBJ2-1; the match to TRBD2 covers 8 bases. Trimming at V came to 1 base and at J to 11 bases, leaving 7 bases not matched to a gene. CDR1 is MGHRA and CDR2 is YSYEKL in the germline V gene. The CDR3 consists of 14 residues. CDR3 sequence reads: CASSQVNSGSKQFF. The DNA of the CDR3 is TGCGCCAGCAGCCAAGTAAACAGCGGGAGTAAGCAGTTCTTC.

The chain joins TRBV28 to TRBJ1-5, with 8 bases identical to TRBD1. There are 14 residues in the CDR3. V lost 11 bases to trimming and J lost 5 bases; unmatched junction nucleotides: 11. The germline gives CDR1 MDHEN, CDR2 SYDVKM. For the CDR3, the DNA is TGTGCCGCAGACTCACAGGGGGTTCATCAGCCCCAGCATTTT. This gives the protein CAADSQGVHQPQHF.

The CDR3 sequence is CASSTYPSGMGGELFF. The CDR3 DNA sequence: TGTGCCAGCAGTACCTACCCTAGCGGGATGGGCGGGGAGCTGTTTTTT. The V and J genes are TRBV2 and TRBJ2-2, with 9 bases aligning to TRBD2. The CDR3 contains 16 residues. The ends lost 5 bases at V and 7 bases at J; junction bases unmatched: 11. CDR1 and CDR2 from the germline V gene are SNHLY and FYNNEI.

The table lists this clone with a few counts. V usage is TRBV15 and J usage is TRBJ2-7, with D perhaps TRBD1 (6 bases). The V gene's germline CDR1 is LNHNV and CDR2 YYDKDF (reference sequence). The V end lost 1 base, the J end lost 0 bases, and 10 bases lay between the germline ends. The CDR3 runs to 15 residues. The CDR3 loop reads CATSRGQEGSYEQYF. Here the CDR3 DNA reads TGTGCCACCAGCAGAGGACAGGAAGGCTCCTACGAGCAGTACTTC.

The chain combines TRBV11-1 with TRBJ1-1, with D possibly TRBD1 on 5 matching bases. The CDR3 loop spans 15 amino acids. Germline loops: CDR1 SGHAT, CDR2 FQDESV (reference sequence). Between the trimmed V and J ends, which lost 5 bases and 0 bases, there was a span of 13 bases. The CDR3 loop reads CASSPRRGMNTEAFF. For the CDR3, the DNA is TGTGCCAGCAGCCCCAGGAGGGGCATGAACACTGAAGCTTTCTTT.

J is TRBJ2-7 and V is TRBV28; TRBD1 is a possible D gene (5 bases). V lost 5 bases, J lost 3 bases, and 14 bases lay in between. The germline gives CDR1 MDHEN, CDR2 SYDVKM. The CDR3 length is 14 residues. CDR3 sequence: CASSPQGYNYEQYF. In DNA form, the CDR3 reads TGTGCCAGCAGTCCCCAGGGTTATAACTACGAGCAGTACTTC.

This clone was detected once. V gene TRBV5-1 combines with J gene TRBJ2-6; weak D call: TRBD2 (5 bases). There are 16 residues in the CDR3. Germline CDR1 reads SGHRS; CDR2 reads YFSETQ. V dropped 1 base and J dropped 0 bases, with 8 bases sitting between them. CDR3 residues: CASSLSGSSGANVLTF. DNA of the CDR3: TGCGCCAGCAGCTTGAGTGGGAGCTCTGGGGCCAACGTCCTGACTTTC.

The V gene is TRBV5-6, the J gene TRBJ1-1; D perhaps matches TRBD1 (5 bases). Deletions cut 4 bases from V and 6 bases from J, with 13 bases between. This CDR3 has 13 residues. Germline-derived CDR1 and CDR2 are SGHDT and YYEEEE. The CDR3 loop reads CASSEDRDPEAFF. In nucleotides, the CDR3 is TGTGCCAGCAGCGAAGACAGAGACCCTGAAGCTTTCTTT.

CDR3 sequence (DNA): TGCGCCAGCAGCTTATCCGGGACACCCCAAGAGACCCAGTACTTC. As protein: CASSLSGTPQETQYF. This rearrangement joins TRBV5-1 to TRBJ2-5, with a weak D call TRBD1 (6 bases). V lost 2 bases to trimming and J lost 1 base, with 12 bases between them. The CDR3 is 15 amino acids. Germline loops: CDR1 SGHRS, CDR2 YFSETQ.

This clone appeared a single time. The chain carries TRBV6-5 and TRBJ2-7; the D gene is possibly TRBD1 (5 bases). Germline V gives CDR1 MNHEY, CDR2 SVGAGI. CDR3 length: 11 amino acids. V was cut by 9 bases and J by 4 bases, with 10 bases left in between. CDR3 region: CASEQVYEQYF. CDR3 DNA: TGTGCCAGTGAACAGGTTTACGAGCAGTACTTC.

This clone was observed at least ten times. The J gene is TRBJ2-2, the V gene TRBV2; 7 nucleotides line up with TRBD1. Germline assignment: CDR1 SNHLY and CDR2 FYNNEI. CDR3 length: 15 amino acids. V shed 4 bases and J 2 bases; nucleotides not matched to a gene: 4. CDR3 bases: TGTGCCAGCAGTGTAAGACAGGGCAACACCGGGGAGCTGTTTTTT. Its translation is CASSVRQGNTGELFF.

The rearrangement joins TRBV5-1 to TRBJ2-6; 7 bases map to TRBD1. This CDR3 has 20 residues. CDR1 is SGHRS and CDR2 is YFSETQ in the germline V gene. J was trimmed by 0 bases and V by 4 bases; bases with no gene match: 16. CDR3 protein: CASSGTGTLRGPSGANVLTF. The CDR3 DNA reads TGCGCCAGCAGCGGGACCGGGACGCTGAGGGGGCCCTCTGGGGCCAACGTCCTGACTTTC.

J is TRBJ2-3 and V is TRBV11-1; D is possibly TRBD2 (6 bases). This CDR3 is 15 amino acids long. The germline CDR1 and CDR2 sequences are SGHAT and FQDESV (reference sequence). Trimming cost V 5 bases and J 2 bases, with 14 bases left between them. The CDR3 protein is CASSEEGRATDTQYF. DNA of the CDR3: TGTGCCAGCAGCGAGGAGGGGCGGGCCACAGATACGCAGTATTTT.

This clone has only one observation. The CDR3 protein is CSVLQDRPLYEQYF. CDR3 DNA sequence: TGCAGCGTTCTACAGGACAGACCCCTCTACGAGCAGTACTTC. The chain carries TRBV29-1 and TRBJ2-7; the D gene is possibly TRBD1 (6 bases). V was trimmed by 5 bases and J by 3 bases, leaving 17 bases between them. From germline, CDR1 is SQVTM and CDR2 ANQGSEA. The CDR3 sequence is 14 residues long.

The gene calls are TRBV15 and TRBJ2-3; 10 nucleotides align to TRBD2. V trimming: 0 bases; J trimming: 5 bases; junction bases outside the gene matches: 8. The CDR3 totals 17 residues. The germline gives CDR1 LNHNV, CDR2 YYDKDF (reference sequence). The CDR3 nucleotides read TGTGCCACCAGCAGAGATGGGCTAGCGGGAGCCCGAGATACGCAGTATTTT. Translating it yields CATSRDGLAGARDTQYF.

V gene TRBV28 combines with J gene TRBJ2-1; 12 bases agree with TRBD2. V trimming: 6 bases; J trimming: 6 bases; junction bases outside the gene matches: 0. The CDR3 has 13 amino acids. Germline assignment: CDR1 MDHEN and CDR2 SYDVKM. The CDR3 sequence is CASRTSGGNEQFF. The CDR3 DNA sequence: TGTGCCAGCAGGACTAGCGGGGGCAATGAGCAGTTCTTC.